Detailed here is one TCR beta chain. The clone's antigen remains unknown. Per-base qualities were not stored, and no clone one base away is much larger. The immunoSEQ Assay, a bias-controlled multiplex PCR, was used to amplify TCRbeta CDR3 regions from genomic DNA. The original methods were these. The number of nucleated cells in each sample was estimated by amplification of reference gene primers within the assay. To quantify the absolute abundance of each unique TCRbeta CDR3 rearrangement, sequence reads were collapsed and filtered. For each sample, productive Simpson clonality was calculated by taking the square root of Simpson's diversity index across productive rearrangements. As stored in TCRdb, this immuneACCESS dataset retains in-frame rearrangements with V and J assigned. A fraction of the clones does not appear; measured against another copy, unresolved V genes explain less than half of the discrepancy, and the remainder lacks a known reason. V and J calls and clone size are given by that table; D and trimming were obtained from the DNA. The sample has roughly 100,000 clones on record, over 70% of them singletons. The ten largest clones take up 8.5% to 10% of the sample.

Whole blood was collected in K2EDTA tubes by collaborating institutions according to the institutions' own protocols. For TCRbeta analysis, collaborators shipped samples in one of three forms: frozen whole blood, isolated PBMCs, or DNA extracted from either of those sample types. The CDR3 runs 13 amino acids, cysteine and phenylalanine included. Left in the record is the CDR3 DNA by itself, 39 bases read in frame from the first base. V is reduced by 7 bases and J by 4 bases, leaving a spacing of 13 bases between them. The germline V gene yields MNHEY for CDR1 and SVGAGI for CDR2. The data stem from a study of blood T cell repertoires in COVID-19 (dated by TCRdb to the early 2020s). Study-wide context: Collaborator samples came from the United States, Italy and Spain and covered acute and convalescent phases of COVID-19. The prospective study material was composed of cDNA or gDNA derived from T cells, B-cell-depleted T cells, or PBMCs. Deeply sampled blood TCRbeta repertoires from subjects exposed to, actively infected with, or recovered from COVID-19 were included in the dataset. A freely available public database, intended as a resource for researchers studying the immune response to SARS-CoV-2, is where the repertoires were released. The samples were drawn from two sources: the first 160 participants of the ongoing ImmuneRACE study, and 1,000 to 1,500 subjects contributed by 6 global collaborators. The sample metadata nearly always contained a de-identified subject ID, COVID-19 status, age in years and sex. Where HLA class I and class II types were available, the types were taken from metadata supplied by the sample provider, not from assay-based typing.

The paper as a whole reports these results and caveats: The amount of clinical and demographic metadata varied by source and participant and was provided uncurated.

This chain is built from TRBV6-5 and TRBJ1-2, with the D segment identity uncertain. The sequence came from a woman older than 75 with acute or convalescent COVID-19. The specimen was peripheral blood. The CDR3 in this case is CASTPAGGYGYTF. The DNA sequence follows: TGTGCCAGCACCCCTGCCGGAGGCTATGGCTACACCTTC.